There are a few counts of the clone carrying this T cell receptor beta chain. Its specificity is unknown. This entry belongs to a study of OX40 agonist ivuxolimab in advanced cancers. Study outcomes and limitations: On average, CD8+ T cells showed a greater number of expanded clones than CD4+.

CDR3 size: 14 residues. V was clipped by 9 bases and J by 2 bases; unmatched bases: 7. The germline V gene encodes CDR1 LNHDA and CDR2 SQIVND (reference sequence). Sequencing used immunoSEQ multiplex PCR; TCRdb keeps in-frame clones, though not all of them. The sample lists 50,000 to 55,000 clones, 80% to 90% seen once, with 0.69% in the top ten. This chain uses TRBV19 with TRBJ1-5, with 7 bases that match TRBD1. This clonotype originated in an adult with an advanced solid tumor such as melanoma, head and neck, liver or kidney cancer. The sample in question was CD4+ or CD8+ T cells sorted from blood, obtained in a trial of the OX40 agonist ivuxolimab. Written as DNA, the CDR3 is TGTGCCAGCACAGGGGAAACTGGCAATCAGCCCCAGCATTTT. Amino acids: CASTGETGNQPQHF.